This T cell receptor (beta chain) was identified during a study of blood T cell repertoires in COVID-19 (TCRdb year 2020). In terms of the full investigation: Samples from collaborators originated in the United States, Italy and Spain and spanned both the acute and convalescent phases of COVID-19. The prospective study material was composed of cDNA or gDNA derived from T cells, B-cell-depleted T cells, or PBMCs. The dataset comprised deeply sampled blood TCRbeta repertoires from subjects exposed to, actively infected with, or recovered from COVID-19. The repertoires were released in a freely available public database meant as a resource for research on the immune response to SARS-CoV-2. The samples were drawn from two sources: the first 160 participants of the ongoing ImmuneRACE study, and 1,254 subjects contributed by 6 global collaborators. Sample metadata almost always included a de-identified subject ID, COVID-19 status, age in years and sex. Where HLA class I and class II types were available, the types were taken from metadata supplied by the sample provider, not from assay-based typing.

What the study reported, not specific to this receptor: The amount of clinical and demographic metadata varied by source and participant and was provided uncurated.

The V end loses 4 bases and the J end loses 6 bases, and a stretch of 10 bases separates them. The CDR3 spans 12 residues, from the cysteine through the phenylalanine. Solely the CDR3 DNA is kept, with 36 bases framed from the first base. CDR1 SQVTM and CDR2 ANQGSEA are derived from the germline V gene. The collaborating institutions used their own protocols to collect whole blood in K2EDTA tubes. Collaborator samples were shipped for TCRbeta analysis as frozen whole blood, isolated PBMCs, or DNA extracted from either sample type. The immunoSEQ Assay, a bias-controlled multiplex PCR, was used to amplify TCRbeta CDR3 regions from genomic DNA. The original methods were these. The number of nucleated cells in each sample was estimated from the amplification of reference gene primers within the assay. To quantify the absolute abundance of each unique TCRbeta CDR3 rearrangement, sequence reads were collapsed and filtered. Productive Simpson clonality was computed per sample as the square root of Simpson's diversity index over productive rearrangements. What TCRdb holds here is the immuneACCESS table cut down to in-frame rearrangements. Part of the clones is not present; checked against another copy, under half of the missing clones reflect an unresolved V gene, and the others are unexplained. V and J calls plus clone size are reproduced from that table; the DNA served to infer D and trimming. The sample table contains roughly 52,000 clones; only one count was recorded for roughly 90% of them. The top ten clones comprise about 8.5% of the sample.

As to this clone: There is no known antigen for this receptor. Base qualities were left out, and no much larger clone turns up one base away.

The receptor was isolated from a man aged 60 to 69 with active COVID-19. Specimen: peripheral blood. Recombination connected TRBV29-1 to TRBJ2-1; no D gene can be assigned with confidence. CDR3 region: CSVVVAVNEQFF. The bases read TGCAGCGTTGTAGTAGCAGTCAATGAGCAGTTCTTC.